The present TCR beta chain was sequenced within a study of blood T cell repertoires in COVID-19. In the study overall: Samples came from the United States, Italy and Spain, spanning acute and convalescent COVID-19. PBMCs, B-cell-depleted T cells, or T cells were the source of the cDNA or gDNA that made up the material.

V was pared by 0 bases and J by 0 bases, with 15 bases between. The CDR3 totals 18 residues. Original analysis: Reference gene primers were amplified, and this amplification served to estimate nucleated cell counts. Sequencing was performed with immunoSEQ multiplex PCR; in TCRdb, only in-frame clones are kept and a portion is missing. The V and J calls and clone size were taken over from that table, and D and trimming were inferred from the DNA. The table has 110,000 or so clones, about 86% seen once. The TCR sequence derives from a man in his 70s who had recovered from COVID-19. J is TRBJ1-5 and V is TRBV23-1, with D possibly being TRBD1 (5 bases). TRBV23-1 qualifies as an ORF whose function is uncertain. What was sequenced was peripheral blood. CDR3 sequence: CASSQSRWGTYSNQPQHF. Written as DNA, the CDR3 is TGCGCCAGCAGTCAATCGCGCTGGGGGACTTATAGCAATCAGCCCCAGCATTTT.